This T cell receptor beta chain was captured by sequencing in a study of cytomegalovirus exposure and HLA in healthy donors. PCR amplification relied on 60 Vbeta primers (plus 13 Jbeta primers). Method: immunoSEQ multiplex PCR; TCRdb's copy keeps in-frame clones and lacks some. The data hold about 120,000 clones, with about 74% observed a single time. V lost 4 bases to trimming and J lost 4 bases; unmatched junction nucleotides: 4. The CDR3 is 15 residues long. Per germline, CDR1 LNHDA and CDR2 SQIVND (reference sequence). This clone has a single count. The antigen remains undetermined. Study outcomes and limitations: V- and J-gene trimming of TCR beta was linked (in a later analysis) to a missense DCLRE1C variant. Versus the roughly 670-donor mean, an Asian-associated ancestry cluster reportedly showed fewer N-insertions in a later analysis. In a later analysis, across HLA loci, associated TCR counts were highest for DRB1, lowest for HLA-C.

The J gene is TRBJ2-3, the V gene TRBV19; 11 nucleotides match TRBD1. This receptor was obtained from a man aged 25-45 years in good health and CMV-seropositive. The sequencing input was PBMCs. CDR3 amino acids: CASSTRTGGSDTQYF. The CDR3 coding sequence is TGTGCCAGTAGTACTCGGACAGGGGGCTCAGATACGCAGTATTTT.